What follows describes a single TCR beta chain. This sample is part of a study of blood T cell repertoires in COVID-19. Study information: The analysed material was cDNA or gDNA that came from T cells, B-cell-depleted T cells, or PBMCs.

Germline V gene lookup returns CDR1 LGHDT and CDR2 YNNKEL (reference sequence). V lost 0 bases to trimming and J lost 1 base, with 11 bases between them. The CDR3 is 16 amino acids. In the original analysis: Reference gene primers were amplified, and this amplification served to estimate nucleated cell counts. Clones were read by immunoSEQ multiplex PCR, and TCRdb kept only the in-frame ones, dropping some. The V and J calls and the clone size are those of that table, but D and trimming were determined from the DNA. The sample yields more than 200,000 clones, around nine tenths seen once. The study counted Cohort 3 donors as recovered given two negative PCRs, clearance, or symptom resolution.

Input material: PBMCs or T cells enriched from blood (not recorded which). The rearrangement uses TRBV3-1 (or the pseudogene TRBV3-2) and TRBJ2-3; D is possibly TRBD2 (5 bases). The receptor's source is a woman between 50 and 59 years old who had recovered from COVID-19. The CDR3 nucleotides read TGTGCCAGCAGCCAAGACGAGGAGGAGCGCACAGATACGCAGTATTTT. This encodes CASSQDEEERTDTQYF.